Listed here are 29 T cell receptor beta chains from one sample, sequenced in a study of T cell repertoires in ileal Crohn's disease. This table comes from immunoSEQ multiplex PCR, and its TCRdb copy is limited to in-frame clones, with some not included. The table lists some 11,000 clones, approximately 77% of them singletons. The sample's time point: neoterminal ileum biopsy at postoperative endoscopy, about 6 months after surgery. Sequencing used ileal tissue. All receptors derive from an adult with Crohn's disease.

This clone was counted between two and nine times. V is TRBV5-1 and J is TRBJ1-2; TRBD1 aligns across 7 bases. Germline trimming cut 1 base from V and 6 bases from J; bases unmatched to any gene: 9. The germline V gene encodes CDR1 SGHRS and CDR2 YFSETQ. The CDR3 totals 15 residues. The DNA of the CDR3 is TGCGCCAGCAGCTTGTACGGGACAGAGGGCAATGGCTACACCTTC. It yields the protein CASSLYGTEGNGYTF.

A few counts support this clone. The CDR3 DNA follows: TGTGCCAGCAGTGGCCCCCGGGACAGTTTTGGTGAGCAGTTCTTC. It is translated as CASSGPRDSFGEQFF. The V call is TRBV2, the J call TRBJ2-1; 7 bases align to TRBD1. With V trimmed by 4 bases and J by 9 bases, 12 bases remained unmatched. Germline CDR1 is SNHLY and CDR2 is FYNNEI. This CDR3 comprises 15 residues.

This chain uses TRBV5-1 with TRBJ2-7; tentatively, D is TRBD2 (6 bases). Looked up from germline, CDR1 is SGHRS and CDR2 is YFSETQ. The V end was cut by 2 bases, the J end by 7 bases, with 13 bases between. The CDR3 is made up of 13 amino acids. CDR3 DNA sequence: TGCGCCAGCAGCTTCCTCGAGGCGGGGGAGCAGTACTTC. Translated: CASSFLEAGEQYF.

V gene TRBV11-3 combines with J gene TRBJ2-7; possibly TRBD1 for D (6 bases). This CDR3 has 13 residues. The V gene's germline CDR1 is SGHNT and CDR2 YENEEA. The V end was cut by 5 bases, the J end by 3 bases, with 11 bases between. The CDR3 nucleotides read TGTGCCAGCAGCAGGGGACACTACTACGAGCAGTACTTC. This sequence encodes CASSRGHYYEQYF.

DNA for the CDR3: TGCAGCGTTATCCTGACAGGGGGTAATGAGCAGTTCTTC. As protein: CSVILTGGNEQFF. The rearrangement links TRBV29-1 to TRBJ2-1; 9 positions agree with TRBD1. This CDR3 region has 13 residues. V dropped 5 bases and J dropped 7; count of bases not matched to a gene: 6. Germline V gives CDR1 SQVTM, CDR2 ANQGSEA.

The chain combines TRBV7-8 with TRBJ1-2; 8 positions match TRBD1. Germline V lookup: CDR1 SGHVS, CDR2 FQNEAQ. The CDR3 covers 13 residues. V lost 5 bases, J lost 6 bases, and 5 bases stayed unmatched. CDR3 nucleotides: TGTGCCAGCAGCAGGGGACAGGCAGATGGCTACACCTTC. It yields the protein CASSRGQADGYTF.

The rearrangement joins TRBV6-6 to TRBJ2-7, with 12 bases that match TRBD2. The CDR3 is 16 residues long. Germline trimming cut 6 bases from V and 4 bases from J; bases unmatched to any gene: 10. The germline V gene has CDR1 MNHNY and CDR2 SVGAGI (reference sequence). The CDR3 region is CASSPPTSGRGYEQYF. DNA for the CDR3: TGTGCCAGCAGCCCCCCGACTAGCGGGAGAGGGTACGAGCAGTACTTC.

The CDR3 DNA sequence: TGTGCCAGTAGCCGGGACAACCAGCCGTCGAGCTCCTCTAACTATGGCTACACCTTC. This encodes CASSRDNQPSSSSNYGYTF. V gene TRBV19 combines with J gene TRBJ1-2; D possibly corresponds to TRBD1 (6 bases). V was clipped by 6 bases and J by 0 bases, with 26 bases between them. The CDR3 loop spans 19 amino acids. Looked up from germline, CDR1 is LNHDA and CDR2 is SQIVND (reference sequence).

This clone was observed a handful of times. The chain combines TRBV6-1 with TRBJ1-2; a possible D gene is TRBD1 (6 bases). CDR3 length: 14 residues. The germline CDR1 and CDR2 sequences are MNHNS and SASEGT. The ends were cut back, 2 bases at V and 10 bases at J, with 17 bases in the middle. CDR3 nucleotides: TGTGCCAGCAGTGAATATTTTCTGGGGGCGGACTACACCTTC. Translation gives CASSEYFLGADYTF.

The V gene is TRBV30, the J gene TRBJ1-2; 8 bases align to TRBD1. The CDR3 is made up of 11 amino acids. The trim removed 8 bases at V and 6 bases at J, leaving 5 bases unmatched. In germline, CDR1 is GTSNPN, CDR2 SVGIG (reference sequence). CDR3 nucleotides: TGTGCCCGGGACAGGAGCGATGGCTACACCTTC. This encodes CARDRSDGYTF. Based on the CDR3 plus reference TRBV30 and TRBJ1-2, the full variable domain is SQTIHQWPATLVQPVGSPLSLECTVEGTSNPNLYWYRQAAGRGLQLLFYSVGIGQISSEVPQNLSASRPQDRQFILSSKKLLLSDSGFYLCARDRSDGYTFGSGTRLTVV.

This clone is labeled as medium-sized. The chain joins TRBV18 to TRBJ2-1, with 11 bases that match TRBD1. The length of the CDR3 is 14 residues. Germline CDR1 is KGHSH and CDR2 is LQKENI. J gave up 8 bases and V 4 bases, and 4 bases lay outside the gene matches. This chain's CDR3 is CASSQDRGPDEQFF. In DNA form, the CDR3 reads TGTGCCAGCTCACAGGACAGGGGGCCGGATGAGCAGTTCTTC.

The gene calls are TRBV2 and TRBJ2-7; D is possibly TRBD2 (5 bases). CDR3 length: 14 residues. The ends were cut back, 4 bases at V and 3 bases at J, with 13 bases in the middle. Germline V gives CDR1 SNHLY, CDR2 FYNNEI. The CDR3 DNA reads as TGTGCCAGCAGTGGCCCGGAGCGGAACTACGAGCAGTACTTC. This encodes CASSGPERNYEQYF.

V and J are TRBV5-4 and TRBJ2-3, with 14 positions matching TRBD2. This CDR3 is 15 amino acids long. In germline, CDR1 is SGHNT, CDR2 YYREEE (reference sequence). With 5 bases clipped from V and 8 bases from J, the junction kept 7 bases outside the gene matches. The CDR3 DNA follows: TGTGCCAGCAGGGAGGGACTAGCGGGAGTCGGTACGCAGTATTTT. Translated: CASREGLAGVGTQYF.

CDR3 loop: CASSTIPPVGTEAFF. DNA of the CDR3: TGTGCCAGCAGCACAATACCCCCAGTTGGGACAGAAGCTTTCTTT. The rearrangement joins TRBV28 to TRBJ1-1; weak D call: TRBD1 (6 bases). Trimming took 6 bases from V and 8 from J, leaving 22 bases between them. The CDR3 totals 15 residues. Germline CDR1 and CDR2: MDHEN and SYDVKM.

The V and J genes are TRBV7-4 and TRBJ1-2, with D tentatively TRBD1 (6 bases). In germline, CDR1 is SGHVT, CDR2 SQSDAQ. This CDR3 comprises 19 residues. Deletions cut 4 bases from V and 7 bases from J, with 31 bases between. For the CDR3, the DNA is TGTGCCAGCAGCTGCCGTCCTAATAAATTTCTTAGGGGGTGTCGTGGCTACACCTTC. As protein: CASSCRPNKFLRGCRGYTF.

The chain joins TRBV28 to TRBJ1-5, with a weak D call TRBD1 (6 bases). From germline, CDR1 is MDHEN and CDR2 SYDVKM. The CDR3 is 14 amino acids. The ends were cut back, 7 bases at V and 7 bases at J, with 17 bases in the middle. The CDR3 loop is CASTPTGPRQPQHF. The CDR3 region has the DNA TGTGCCAGCACCCCCACAGGGCCCCGCCAGCCCCAGCATTTT.

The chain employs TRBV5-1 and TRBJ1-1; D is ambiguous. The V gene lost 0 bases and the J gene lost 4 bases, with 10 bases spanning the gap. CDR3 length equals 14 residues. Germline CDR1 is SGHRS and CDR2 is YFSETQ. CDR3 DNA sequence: TGCGCCAGCAGCTTGGGGGCCTACGGCACTGAAGCTTTCTTT. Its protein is CASSLGAYGTEAFF.

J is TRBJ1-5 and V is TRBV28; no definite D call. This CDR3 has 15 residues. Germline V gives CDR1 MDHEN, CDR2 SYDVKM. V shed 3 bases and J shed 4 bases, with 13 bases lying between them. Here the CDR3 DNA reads TGTGCCAGCAGTTTGGAGCAATCCTTAAATCAGCCCCAGCATTTT. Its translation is CASSLEQSLNQPQHF.

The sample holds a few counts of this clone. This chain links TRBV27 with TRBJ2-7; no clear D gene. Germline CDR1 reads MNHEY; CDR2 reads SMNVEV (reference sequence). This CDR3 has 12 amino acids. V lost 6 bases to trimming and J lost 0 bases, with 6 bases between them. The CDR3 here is CASRGVSYEQYF. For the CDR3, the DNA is TGTGCCAGCAGGGGCGTCTCCTACGAGCAGTACTTC.

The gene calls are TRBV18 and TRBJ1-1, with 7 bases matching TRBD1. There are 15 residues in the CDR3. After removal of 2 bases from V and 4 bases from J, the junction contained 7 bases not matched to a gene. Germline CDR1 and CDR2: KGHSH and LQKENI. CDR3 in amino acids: CASSPGFSGGTEAFF. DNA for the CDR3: TGTGCCAGCTCACCAGGGTTCTCAGGGGGCACTGAAGCTTTCTTT.

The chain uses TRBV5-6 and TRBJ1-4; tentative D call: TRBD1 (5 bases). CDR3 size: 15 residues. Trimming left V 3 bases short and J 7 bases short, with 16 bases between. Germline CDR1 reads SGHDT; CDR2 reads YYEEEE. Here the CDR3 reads CASSSDNFSSEKLFF. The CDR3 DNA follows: TGTGCCAGCAGCTCGGACAACTTCTCGAGTGAAAAACTGTTTTTT.

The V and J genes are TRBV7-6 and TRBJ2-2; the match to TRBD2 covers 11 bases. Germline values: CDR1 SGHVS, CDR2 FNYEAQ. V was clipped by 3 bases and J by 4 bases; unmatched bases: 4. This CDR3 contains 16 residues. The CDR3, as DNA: TGTGCCAGCAGCTTTGGGACTAGCGGAACCACCGGGGAGCTGTTTTTT. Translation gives CASSFGTSGTTGELFF.

The CDR3 loop is CASRSNRDSYEQYF. In DNA, the CDR3 is TGTGCCAGCAGATCTAACAGGGACTCCTACGAGCAGTACTTC. The chain joins TRBV27 to TRBJ2-7; TRBD1 might be the D (6 bases). Trimming pared 6 bases from V and 0 bases from J, leaving 12 bases between. This CDR3 contains 14 residues. CDR1 MNHEY and CDR2 SMNVEV come from the germline V gene (reference sequence).

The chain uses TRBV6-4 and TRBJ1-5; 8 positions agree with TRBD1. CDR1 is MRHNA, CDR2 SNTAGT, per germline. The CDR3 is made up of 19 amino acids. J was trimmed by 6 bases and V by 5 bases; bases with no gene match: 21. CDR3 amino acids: CASSCKQGEFLEGSQPQHF. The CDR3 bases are TGTGCCAGCAGTTGCAAACAGGGGGAGTTCCTTGAAGGGAGTCAGCCCCAGCATTTT.

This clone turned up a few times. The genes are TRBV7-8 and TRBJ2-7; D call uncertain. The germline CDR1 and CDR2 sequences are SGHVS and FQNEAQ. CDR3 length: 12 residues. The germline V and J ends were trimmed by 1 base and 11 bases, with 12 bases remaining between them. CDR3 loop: CASSLVEGGKYF. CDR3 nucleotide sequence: TGTGCCAGCAGCTTAGTTGAAGGCGGCAAGTACTTC.

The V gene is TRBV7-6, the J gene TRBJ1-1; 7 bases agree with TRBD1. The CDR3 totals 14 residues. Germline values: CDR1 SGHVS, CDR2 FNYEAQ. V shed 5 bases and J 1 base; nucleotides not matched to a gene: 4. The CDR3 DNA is TGTGCCAGCAGCAAGGGGACAGCGAACACTGAAGCTTTCTTT. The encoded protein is CASSKGTANTEAFF. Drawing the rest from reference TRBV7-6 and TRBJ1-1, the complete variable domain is GAGVSQSPRYKVTKRGQDVALRCDPISGHVSLYWYRQALGQGPEFLTYFNYEAQQDKSGLPNDRFSAERPEGSISTLTIQRTEQRDSAMYRCASSKGTANTEAFFGQGTRLTVV.

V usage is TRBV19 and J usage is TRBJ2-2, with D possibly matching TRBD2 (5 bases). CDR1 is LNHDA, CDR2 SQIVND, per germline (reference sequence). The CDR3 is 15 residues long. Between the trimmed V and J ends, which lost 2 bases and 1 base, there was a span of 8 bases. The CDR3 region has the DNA TGTGCCAGTAGTATACGGGGTGGGAACACCGGGGAGCTGTTTTTT. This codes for CASSIRGGNTGELFF.

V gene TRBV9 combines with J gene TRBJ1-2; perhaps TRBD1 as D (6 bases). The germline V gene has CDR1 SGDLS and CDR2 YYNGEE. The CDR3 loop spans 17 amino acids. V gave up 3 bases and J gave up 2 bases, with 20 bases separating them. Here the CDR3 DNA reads TGTGCCAGCAGCGAGGGGGGGTTGGGGTGGCCCAACTATGGCTACACCTTC. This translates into CASSEGGLGWPNYGYTF.

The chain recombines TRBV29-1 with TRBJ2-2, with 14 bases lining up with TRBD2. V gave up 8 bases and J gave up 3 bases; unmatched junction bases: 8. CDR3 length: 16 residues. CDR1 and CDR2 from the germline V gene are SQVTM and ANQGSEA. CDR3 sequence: CSLRLAGGGDTGELFF. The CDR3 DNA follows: TGCAGCCTGAGACTAGCGGGAGGGGGGGACACCGGGGAGCTGTTTTTT.